This TCR beta chain is drawn from a study of blood T cell repertoires in COVID-19. Per the original data handling: Quantification of nucleated cells was approximated via reference gene primer amplification. This table comes from immunoSEQ multiplex PCR, and its TCRdb copy is limited to in-frame clones, with some not included. The V and J calls and clone size come from that table; D and trimming were worked out from the DNA. The sample carries about 180,000 clones, approximately 90% recorded once. CDR3 length equals 15 residues. Germline-derived CDR1 and CDR2 are SGDLS and YYNGEE. The V gene end was trimmed by 4 bases and the J gene end by 3 bases; junction bases not matched to a gene: 8.

Sequenced sample: peripheral blood. This receptor was obtained from a woman aged 50 to 60 with acute or convalescent COVID-19. This sequence joins TRBV9 and TRBJ2-7, with 9 bases fitting TRBD1. This CDR3 reads CASSLSRDRDYEQYF. The CDR3 nucleotides are TGTGCCAGCAGCTTAAGCCGGGACAGGGACTACGAGCAGTACTTC. Together with reference TRBV9 and TRBJ2-7, the CDR3 gives the full variable domain: DSGVTQTPKHLITATGQRVTLRCSPRSGDLSVYWYQQSLDQGLQFLIQYYNGEERAKGNILERFSAQQFPDLHSELNLSSLELGDSALYFCASSLSRDRDYEQYFGPGTRLTVT.